This T cell receptor (beta chain) was identified during a study of beta chain features in type 1 diabetes. Study background: In age, gender and cell yields, patients were similar to healthy donors. All samples yielded 100 million to 140 million examined sorted cells.

It was via CD45RO/CCR7/CD25/CD127/CD95/CD27 that CD4+ naive, central memory, regulatory and stem cell-like memory cells were sorted. Investigators reverse transcribed all isolated RNA, so they sequenced expressed TCRB transcripts. TCRdb keeps only in-frame clones here, not all; method: immunoSEQ multiplex PCR. The sample has some 150,000 clones, about 9.2% seen once. The junction had 6 bases not matched to a gene; V was cut back by 4 bases and J by 6 bases. This CDR3 is built from 15 residues. Germline lookup yields CDR1 SGHKS and CDR2 YYEKEE (reference sequence). The chain links TRBV5-5 to TRBJ1-4, with 10 bases fitting TRBD1. The sequencing input was central memory CD4+ T cells from blood. The TCR sequence derives from a man younger than 30 in good health. In DNA form, the CDR3 reads TGTGCCAGCAGCGTTCCCGGGACAGGGGATGAAAAACTGTTTTTT. Protein sequence: CASSVPGTGDEKLFF.